This TCR beta chain was documented in a study of breast tumors, draining lymph nodes, adjacent tissues. Breast cancer patients provided tissue from their axillary draining lymph nodes. General observations from the study: Tumor T cell lymph node origin was a supported hypothesis, not proven. Tumor repertoires ranked between lymph nodes and nontumor tissue in diversity, with V and J gene preferences. Tumor and nontumor repertoires were significantly more similar in luminal-like than in basal-like breast cancer.

This clonotype showed up many times. The antigen is not known. The CDR3 is made up of 13 amino acids. From germline, CDR1 is SGHTS and CDR2 YDEGEE. V was pared by 7 bases and J by 7 bases, with 3 bases of the junction left unmatched. TCRdb re-called the multiplex PCR reads through MiXCR, storing one row per CDR3 protein. This sample has approximately 90,000 distinct CDR3 sequences, with approximately 30% found just once. The genes are TRBV5-8 and TRBJ2-1, with TRBD1 matching over 12 bases. This TCR derives from a female donor with breast cancer. Some clones in this sample may be carry-over from other donors' samples. The source material was axillary lymph node tissue. For the CDR3, the DNA is TGTGCCAGCGGGGACAGGGGGCTTAATGAGCAGTTCTTC. Amino acid sequence: CASGDRGLNEQFF.